This T cell receptor beta chain was sequenced in a study of identical twins. Study outcomes and limitations: Out-of-frame sharing of TCR alpha in monozygotic twins was underestimated by models.

V was pared by 4 bases and J by 7 bases, with 5 bases of the junction left unmatched. Germline CDR1 is SGHRS and CDR2 is YFSETQ. CDR3 length: 14 amino acids. Ten or more counts support this clonotype. Its specificity is not known. TCRdb reanalysed the 5' RACE reads using MiXCR and keeps one entry per CDR3 protein. The table records about 220,000 distinct CDR3 sequences, roughly 7.5% of them present only once. These same data were also listed under a study on yellow fever vaccine responses in identical twins. According to that study: In identical twins, vaccine T cell responses appeared partly shared and partly individual.

Material: memory (CD45RO+) T cells sorted from blood. V gene TRBV5-1 combines with J gene TRBJ2-1; 10 bases fit TRBD1. This TCR derives from a young woman in good health. This CDR3 reads CASSVTGGSNEQFF. CDR3 in DNA: TGCGCCAGCAGCGTGACAGGGGGCTCGAATGAGCAGTTCTTC.